Given below is one T cell receptor beta chain in context. Its antigen is currently not known. No base quality information exists; no much larger clone differs at one position. This sample was included in a study of T cell responses to AZD1222 COVID-19 vaccine (dated by TCRdb to 2020 to 2023). With regard to the full study: AZD1222 recipients given second doses at about 4 weeks or at about 12 weeks were pooled, since spike-specific TCR depth and breadth were not found to differ between the two schedules. Trial participants were enrolled by age into 18-55, 56-69 and 70-plus year subgroups, with roughly 160, 29 and 62 TCR-sequenced participants respectively. TCR sequencing was performed for about 250 trial participants, of whom about 200 were given two doses of AZD1222 and approximately 26 were given two doses of MenACWY control vaccine.

The CDR3 regions of human TCRbeta chains were analyzed by immunosequencing. The authors' pipeline ran thus. TCRs in the repertoires were compared against a reference library of SARS-CoV-2-specific TCRs that had been generated with the MIRA antigen-specificity platform. Breadth was defined as the fraction of unique TCRs that were SARS-CoV-2-associated, and depth was defined as the fraction of total T cells that were SARS-CoV-2-associated. Using the MIRA data, each spike-specific TCR was assigned both to the spike region to which the TCR was reactive and to a CD4 or CD8 class. Log10-transformed breadth and depth values were compared by one-way ANOVA with Sidak's multiple comparisons tests. What TCRdb holds here is the immuneACCESS table cut down to in-frame rearrangements. Part of the clones is not present; checked against another copy, under half of the missing clones reflect an unresolved V gene, and the others are unexplained. V and J calls plus clone size are reproduced from that table; the DNA served to infer D and trimming. The sample table holds about 110,000 clones, of which about 80% were seen once. Jointly, the top ten make up approximately 10% of the sample.

Results and caveats for the whole study, not just this receptor: Reportedly, almost half of the unique spike-specific TCRs recognized epitopes lying outside the regions that are mutated in the B.1.351 and B.1.1.7 variants. Conclusions about previously exposed vaccinees are limited because only 5 or 6 AZD1222 recipients were SARS-CoV-2 seropositive at baseline. Because no day 14 peak-response samples were available, the repertoires could be characterized only after the peak T cell response. After two AZD1222 doses, spike-specific TCR breadth and depth were significantly higher than at day 0 and than in MenACWY recipients. The 56-69-year group was small, and its depth increase did not reach significance, likely because of low power. Participants were mostly white British, with more females than males. The authors suggested clonal diversity may have been underestimated. The whole spike protein was spanned by vaccine-associated CD4 TCRs, and dominant responses were seen in regions 160-218 and 743-854.

In the paper's terms, the time point label means: baseline before first vaccination. The vaccinee samples were drawn from two UK trials, COV001 and COV002, one of which was a single-blind randomized controlled phase 2/3 trial testing AZD1222 (ChAdOx1 nCoV-19) in healthy adults. Trial participant PBMC samples were collected at day 0 and day 28 after the second dose for TCRbeta chain sequencing. The germline V gene (reference sequence) supplies CDR1 SGHKS and CDR2 YYEKEE. Reading from cysteine to phenylalanine, the CDR3 counts 18 amino acids. Only CDR3 DNA is held: 54 bases, read in frame from base 1. Relative to germline, V is missing 1 base and J is missing 2 bases, with 10 bases of the junction outside any gene match.

The V and J segments used are TRBV5-5 and TRBJ1-5; TRBD1 lines up with 9 middle nucleotides. This TCR derives from an adult in good health. The sequencing used peripheral blood, collected on day 0 of AZD1222 vaccination. The DNA is as follows: TGTGCCAGCAGCTTGCGGGGACAGGGAGGTGCGGGCAATCAGCCCCAGCATTTT. Translated, this is CASSLRGQGGAGNQPQHF.